These T cell receptor beta chains were read from a single sample in a study of blood T cell repertoires in COVID-19. Sequencing was performed with immunoSEQ multiplex PCR; in TCRdb, only in-frame clones are kept and a portion is missing. The sample carries under 300,000 clones, 83% recorded once. The sample was peripheral blood. The receptors were gathered from a woman aged 50 to 60 who had recovered from COVID-19. Both conserved end residues are part of each CDR3. The D gene is left open where the match is weak. The listing skips clone size in some rows; elsewhere it reads once, few, many or a size class.

v_gene	j_gene	d_gene	abundance	CDR3aa	CDR3nt
TRBV19	TRBJ1-6	TRBD1	.	CARTGAGNSPLHF	TGTGCCAGAACAGGGGCGGGGAATTCACCCCTCCACTTT
TRBV19	TRBJ1-6	.	few	CASSITGTSSYNSPLHF	TGTGCCAGTAGTATAACAGGCACGAGCTCCTATAATTCACCCCTCCACTTT
TRBV19	TRBJ2-6	.	.	CASSTPSWSTSGANVLTF	TGTGCCAGTAGTACCCCCTCGTGGTCCACTTCTGGGGCCAACGTCCTGACTTTC
TRBV4-1	TRBJ1-4	.	few	CASSQEEGAATNEKLFF	TGCGCCAGCAGCCAAGAGGAAGGGGCCGCAACTAATGAAAAACTGTTTTTT
TRBV19	TRBJ2-2	TRBD1	.	CASSSPTGQYTGELFF	TGTGCCAGTAGTTCCCCAACGGGACAGTACACCGGGGAGCTGTTTTTT
TRBV6-2/TRBV6-3	TRBJ1-5	TRBD1	.	CASSPASQGANQPQHF	TGTGCCAGCAGTCCCGCCTCACAGGGGGCGAACCAGCCCCAGCATTTT
TRBV18	TRBJ2-6	.	few	CASSPAPTGANVLTF	TGTGCCAGCTCACCGGCACCCACTGGGGCCAACGTCCTGACTTTC
TRBV27	TRBJ1-6	TRBD1	.	CASRQQGPRDSPLHF	TGTGCCAGCAGACAACAGGGGCCCCGGGATTCACCCCTCCACTTT
TRBV2	TRBJ2-7	.	.	CASRGPSLAYEQYF	TGTGCCAGCAGGGGGCCAAGTCTGGCCTACGAGCAGTACTTC
TRBV3-1/TRBV3-2	TRBJ2-1	TRBD2	.	CASSQGDPGLAAEQFF	TGTGCCAGCAGCCAAGGCGATCCGGGACTAGCTGCTGAGCAGTTCTTC
TRBV14	TRBJ2-1	TRBD2	.	CASSSTSGRGQFF	TGTGCCAGCAGCTCGACTAGCGGGAGGGGGCAGTTCTTC
TRBV7-3	TRBJ1-1	TRBD1	.	CASSNNGQGTEAFF	TGTGCCAGCAGCAACAATGGACAGGGCACTGAAGCTTTCTTT
TRBV19	TRBJ1-5	.	.	CASSRGGKPYSNQPQHF	TGTGCCAGTTCCCGGGGGGGGAAACCATATAGCAATCAGCCCCAGCATTTT
TRBV14	TRBJ2-1	.	.	CASSQETGWRNEQFF	TGTGCCAGCAGCCAAGAAACAGGGTGGCGCAATGAGCAGTTCTTC
TRBV27	TRBJ2-1	TRBD2	.	CASSLGSLAGGSPYNEQFF	TGTGCCAGCAGTTTAGGTTCCTTAGCGGGGGGGTCCCCCTACAATGAGCAGTTCTTC
TRBV18	TRBJ2-1	TRBD2	.	CASSPGLAGRSSNEQFF	TGTGCCAGCTCACCAGGTCTAGCGGGACGAAGTAGCAATGAGCAGTTCTTC
TRBV7-3	TRBJ2-7	TRBD2	.	CASSPGGLADEQYF	TGTGCCAGCAGCCCCGGGGGACTAGCCGATGAGCAGTACTTC
TRBV9	TRBJ2-5	TRBD2	.	CASSATPWGGGQETQYF	TGTGCCAGCAGCGCAACTCCATGGGGGGGAGGGCAAGAGACCCAGTACTTC
TRBV5-1	TRBJ1-3	TRBD1	.	CASSWGSFGQGPSGNTIYF	TGCGCCAGCAGCTGGGGGTCTTTCGGACAGGGACCCTCTGGAAACACCATATATTTT
TRBV6-1	TRBJ1-2	.	.	CASSENPRASNYGYTF	TGTGCCAGCAGTGAAAACCCCAGGGCCTCTAACTATGGCTACACCTTC
TRBV3-1/TRBV3-2	TRBJ1-5	.	.	CASSPGSDLSNQPQHF	TGTGCCAGCAGCCCGGGGTCGGACCTTAGCAATCAGCCCCAGCATTTT
TRBV4-1	TRBJ1-2	.	.	CASSQAHSTVNYGYTF	TGCGCCAGCAGCCAAGCGCACAGTACTGTTAACTATGGCTACACCTTC
TRBV5-6	TRBJ1-1	TRBD1	few	CASSLTGGTEAFF	TGTGCCAGCAGCTTGACAGGGGGCACTGAAGCTTTCTTT
TRBV29-1	TRBJ1-4	.	.	CSVQGTTNEKLFF	TGCAGCGTCCAGGGAACAACTAATGAAAAACTGTTTTTT
TRBV5-1	TRBJ2-5	.	.	CASSSNPGQETQYF	TGCGCCAGCAGCTCAAACCCGGGTCAAGAGACCCAGTACTTC
TRBV9	TRBJ1-5	.	.	CASSGDPNQPQHF	TGTGCCAGCTCAGGGGACCCCAATCAGCCCCAGCATTTT
TRBV4-3	TRBJ2-1	.	.	CASSQEAGRWLEQFF	TGCGCCAGCAGCCAAGAAGCCGGGAGATGGCTTGAGCAGTTCTTC
TRBV27	TRBJ2-3	TRBD2	.	CASSARLAGGTDTQYF	TGTGCCAGCAGTGCCCGACTAGCGGGGGGCACAGATACGCAGTATTTT
TRBV7-6	TRBJ2-7	TRBD1	.	CASSSRGQGARNEQYF	TGTGCCAGCAGCTCTCGAGGACAGGGGGCTAGGAACGAGCAGTACTTC
TRBV3-1/TRBV3-2	TRBJ2-7	TRBD1	once	CASSPKTWTGIEQYF	TGTGCCAGCAGCCCTAAGACATGGACAGGGATCGAGCAGTACTTC
TRBV5-5	TRBJ2-1	TRBD2	once	CASSILAGGGNEQFF	TGTGCCAGCAGTATTCTAGCGGGAGGAGGGAATGAGCAGTTCTTC
TRBV7-2	TRBJ2-1	.	many	CASSLGLANEQFF	TGTGCCAGCAGCTTAGGGCTAGCGAATGAGCAGTTCTTC
TRBV3-1/TRBV3-2	TRBJ2-7	.	.	CASSSPGLSYEQYF	TGTGCCAGCAGCTCTCCGGGACTCAGTTACGAGCAGTACTTC
TRBV4-2	TRBJ2-3	.	.	CASTAKRTDTQYF	TGTGCCAGCACCGCGAAGCGCACAGATACGCAGTATTTT
TRBV6-6	TRBJ2-7	.	.	CASSYSGQNEQYF	TGTGCCAGCAGTTACTCCGGACAGAACGAGCAGTACTTC
TRBV2	TRBJ1-6	.	.	CASSERGGPGRVNSPLHF	TGTGCCAGCAGTGAGAGGGGGGGACCGGGACGGGTTAATTCACCCCTCCACTTT
TRBV7-3	TRBJ2-3	.	.	CASSPSGASDTQYF	TGTGCCAGCAGCCCTTCAGGGGCCTCAGATACGCAGTATTTT
TRBV5-6	TRBJ2-4	TRBD1	once	CASSRPGTGGRDIQYF	TGTGCCAGCAGCCGTCCCGGGACAGGGGGGAGGGACATTCAGTACTTC
TRBV6-2/TRBV6-3	TRBJ2-6	.	.	CASSGTISGANVLTF	TGTGCCAGCAGTGGGACAATCTCTGGGGCCAACGTCCTGACTTTC
TRBV5-4	TRBJ2-5	TRBD1	.	CASSLRTGGLETQYF	TGTGCCAGCAGCTTGAGGACAGGGGGCTTAGAGACCCAGTACTTC
TRBV27	TRBJ2-7	TRBD2	.	CASSGLAGRNEQYF	TGTGCCAGCAGCGGACTAGCGGGGCGGAACGAGCAGTACTTC
TRBV4-2	TRBJ2-1	.	few	CASSGDKAYNEQFF	TGTGCCAGCAGTGGGGACAAGGCGTACAATGAGCAGTTCTTC
TRBV7-2	TRBJ2-7	.	.	CASSPRGYEQYF	TGTGCCAGCAGCCCGCGGGGTTACGAGCAGTACTTC
TRBV9	TRBJ2-3	TRBD2	.	CASSVGLAGGRSSDTQYF	TGTGCCAGCAGCGTCGGACTAGCGGGGGGGCGGAGTTCAGATACGCAGTATTTT
TRBV6-5	TRBJ2-5	TRBD2	.	CASSYRPGGSETQYF	TGTGCCAGCAGTTATCGCCCGGGCGGGAGCGAGACCCAGTACTTC